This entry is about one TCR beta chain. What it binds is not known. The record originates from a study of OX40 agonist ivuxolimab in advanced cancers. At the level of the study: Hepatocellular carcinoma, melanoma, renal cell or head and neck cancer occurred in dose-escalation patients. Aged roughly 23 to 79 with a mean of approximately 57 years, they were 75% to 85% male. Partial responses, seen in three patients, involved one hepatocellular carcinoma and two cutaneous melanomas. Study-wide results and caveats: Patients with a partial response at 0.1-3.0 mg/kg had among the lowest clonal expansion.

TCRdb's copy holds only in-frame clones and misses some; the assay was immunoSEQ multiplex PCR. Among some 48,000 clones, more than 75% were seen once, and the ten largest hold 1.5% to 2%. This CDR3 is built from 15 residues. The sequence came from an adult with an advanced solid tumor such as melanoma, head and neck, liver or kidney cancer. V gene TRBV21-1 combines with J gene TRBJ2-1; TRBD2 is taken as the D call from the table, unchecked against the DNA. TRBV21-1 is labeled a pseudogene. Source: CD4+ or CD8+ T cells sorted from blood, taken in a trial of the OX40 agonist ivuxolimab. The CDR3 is CASSTRGGSYNEQFF. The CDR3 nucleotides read TGTGCCAGCAGCACCCGGGGGGGCTCCTACAATGAGCAGTTCTTC.